Below, 14 T cell receptor beta chains from the same sample are listed, as sequenced in a study of blood T cell repertoires in COVID-19. Produced via immunoSEQ multiplex PCR; TCRdb's table is partial and in-frame only. The repertoire holds over 200,000 clones, with 70% to 90% as singletons. The specimen was PBMCs or T cells enriched from blood (not recorded which). These receptors were collected from a young man who had recovered from COVID-19.

This sequence joins TRBV28 and TRBJ2-2; no reliable D call. CDR1 is MDHEN, CDR2 SYDVKM, per germline. V was pared by 1 base and J by 0 bases, with 21 bases between. The CDR3 consists of 20 residues. CDR3: CASSLYPIIAAGANTGELFF. The CDR3 nucleotides read TGTGCCAGCAGTTTATACCCCATTATAGCCGCCGGCGCGAACACCGGGGAGCTGTTTTTT. The complete variable domain, with remaining parts taken from reference TRBV28 and TRBJ2-2, reads DVKVTQSSRYLVKRTGEKVFLECVQDMDHENMFWYRQDPGLGLRLIYFSYDVKMKEKGDIPEGYSVSREKKERFSLILESASTNQTSMYLCASSLYPIIAAGANTGELFFGEGSRLTVL.

The chain couples TRBV6-5 to TRBJ1-2, with a possible D match to TRBD1 (5 bases). Germline loops: CDR1 MNHEY, CDR2 SVGAGI. This CDR3 comprises 11 residues. The V gene lost 2 bases and the J gene lost 10 bases, with 8 bases spanning the gap. In nucleotides, the CDR3 is TGTGCCAGCAGTTACGGGGCGATCTACACCTTC. Amino acids: CASSYGAIYTF.

V is TRBV27 and J is TRBJ2-7, with TRBD1 matching over 9 bases. V shed 1 base, J shed 0 bases, and the junction held 13 bases outside the gene matches. There are 19 residues in the CDR3. Germline CDR1 reads MNHEY; CDR2 reads SMNVEV (reference sequence). CDR3 loop: CASSLFGDRGAGISYEQYF. The CDR3, as DNA: TGTGCCAGCAGTTTATTTGGTGACAGGGGGGCAGGGATCTCCTACGAGCAGTACTTC.

V usage is TRBV3-1 (or the pseudogene TRBV3-2) and J usage is TRBJ2-3, with 12 bases that match TRBD2. Germline V gene data show CDR1 as LGHDT and CDR2 as YNNKEL (reference sequence). The trim removed 3 bases at V and 5 bases at J, leaving 6 bases unmatched. The CDR3 consists of 16 residues. CDR3 residues: CASSQRLAGAVDTQYF. As DNA, the CDR3 is TGTGCCAGCAGCCAGCGACTAGCGGGAGCGGTAGATACGCAGTATTTT.

A few counts support this clone. J is TRBJ1-2 and V is TRBV4-1; D gene uncertain. Trimming stripped 0 bases from V and 1 base from J, with 6 bases between. The CDR3 length is 14 residues. The V gene's germline CDR1 is MGHRA and CDR2 YSYEKL. CDR3 region: CASSQEEVNYGYTF. The CDR3 region has the DNA TGCGCCAGCAGCCAAGAAGAGGTTAACTATGGCTACACCTTC.

The chain links TRBV30 to TRBJ2-1; 8 bases are a match to TRBD1. Germline V gene data show CDR1 as GTSNPN and CDR2 as SVGIG (reference sequence). The CDR3 covers 12 residues. The trim removed 2 bases at V and 12 bases at J, leaving 6 bases unmatched. CDR3 sequence reads: CAWSTTGTGQFF. In nucleotides, the CDR3 is TGTGCCTGGAGTACGACCGGGACAGGGCAGTTCTTC.

The chain carries TRBV4-2 and TRBJ2-2, with D possibly matching TRBD2 (6 bases). The CDR3 contains 18 residues. CDR1 and CDR2 (germline): LGHNA, YNFKEQ. Trimming removed 0 bases at V and 2 bases at J, with 16 bases between. CDR3 sequence: CASSQDRPAGINTGELFF. The CDR3 nucleotides read TGTGCCAGCAGCCAAGATCGTCCCGCGGGGATAAACACCGGGGAGCTGTTTTTT.

V gene TRBV29-1 combines with J gene TRBJ2-1; 7 nucleotides line up with TRBD2. In germline, CDR1 is SQVTM, CDR2 ANQGSEA. The CDR3 sequence is 14 residues long. V was clipped by 5 bases and J by 10 bases; unmatched bases: 14. CDR3 in DNA: TGCAGCGTTCGGAGTTTGGCGGGAGCGGGGGAGCAGTTCTTC. This sequence encodes CSVRSLAGAGEQFF.

The V call is TRBV9, the J call TRBJ1-6, with D uncertain. Trimming cost V 0 bases and J 7 bases, with 11 bases left between them. This CDR3 region has 15 residues. The germline V gene encodes CDR1 SGDLS and CDR2 YYNGEE. The DNA of the CDR3 is TGTGCCAGCAGCGTAGGGTGGAGCCCAAATTCACCCCTCCACTTT. Protein: CASSVGWSPNSPLHF.

This clone has just one count. V and J are TRBV4-2 and TRBJ1-1, with D hard to call. This CDR3 is built from 13 residues. V dropped 0 bases and J dropped 10 bases, with 12 bases sitting between them. CDR1 is LGHNA, CDR2 YNFKEQ, per germline. CDR3 residues: CASSQDRIEGAFF. The CDR3 nucleotides are TGTGCCAGCAGCCAAGATCGAATTGAGGGAGCTTTCTTT.

Notes on this clone: The same CDR3 is also encoded by other DNA sequences in this sample. This chain links TRBV28 with TRBJ2-7, with 13 bases fitting TRBD2. Germline V gene data show CDR1 as MDHEN and CDR2 as SYDVKM. This CDR3 is built from 15 residues. The junction had 1 base not matched to a gene; V was cut back by 4 bases and J by 1 base. CDR3 sequence (DNA): TGTGCCAGCAGTTCGGGACTAGCGGGATCCTACGAGCAGTACTTC. Translating gives CASSSGLAGSYEQYF.

The V and J genes are TRBV30 and TRBJ1-5, with TRBD1 as a possible D gene (6 bases). Germline-derived CDR1 and CDR2 are GTSNPN and SVGIG (reference sequence). Deletions cut 2 bases from V and 5 bases from J, with 16 bases between. This CDR3 is 15 amino acids long. The CDR3 reads CAWSSLGKGDQPQHF. CDR3 DNA: TGTGCCTGGAGTTCTCTGGGGAAGGGGGATCAGCCCCAGCATTTT.

The V gene is TRBV28, the J gene TRBJ1-5; D remains unclear. Germline CDR1 reads MDHEN; CDR2 reads SYDVKM. CDR3 size: 15 residues. The V gene lost 4 bases and the J gene lost 0 bases, with 10 bases spanning the gap. The CDR3 spells CASSSTVNSNQPQHF. CDR3 DNA sequence: TGTGCCAGCAGTTCCACTGTGAATAGCAATCAGCCCCAGCATTTT.

The chain has TRBV5-1 and TRBJ2-1; 11 bases fit TRBD2. The CDR3 is made up of 15 amino acids. The J segment lost 9 bases and the V segment lost 4 bases, leaving 9 bases of the junction unmatched. Germline V gene lookup returns CDR1 SGHRS and CDR2 YFSETQ. The CDR3 here is CASSVVAGGPGEQFF. The CDR3 DNA reads TGCGCCAGCAGCGTAGTAGCGGGGGGGCCGGGTGAGCAGTTCTTC.